This T cell receptor beta chain was documented in a study of radiotherapy plus CTLA-4 blockade in lung cancer. Assay used: immunoSEQ multiplex PCR; TCRdb lists only in-frame clones, some missing. There are tens of thousands of clones in the sample; about 85% occur only once, and 7.5% to 9.5% lies in the top ten. The CDR3 consists of 16 residues. The V and J ends lost 5 bases and 8 bases respectively, with 20 bases between them. Germline lookup yields CDR1 SGHNT and CDR2 YYREEE (reference sequence). This clone was detected only a few times. This clonotype was sampled from a human donor with non-small cell lung cancer who had a complete response to radiotherapy plus ipilimumab. This material consisted of peripheral blood, taken from a patient treated with radiotherapy plus ipilimumab. The chain combines TRBV5-4 with TRBJ1-6; D is uncertain. This CDR3 is CASSSPAAGNDSPLHF. Here the CDR3 DNA reads TGTGCCAGCAGTTCACCAGCTGCGGGAAATGATTCACCCCTCCACTTT.